This passage covers 29 T cell receptor beta chains from one sample sequenced in a study of T cells after yellow fever vaccination. TCRdb re-called the 5' RACE reads with MiXCR, one entry per CDR3 protein. Here the sample spans 450,000 to 600,000 distinct CDR3 sequences, roughly 17% being singletons. This specimen consisted of PBMCs, obtained around 5 days after the first yellow fever vaccination. Every receptor here comes from a man younger than 35 who received the YFV17D yellow fever vaccine.

The rearrangement links TRBV5-1 to TRBJ2-6; TRBD1 might be the D (6 bases). Per the germline V gene, CDR1 is SGHRS and CDR2 is YFSETQ. V lost 7 bases to trimming and J lost 0 bases, with 17 bases between them. The CDR3 consists of 17 residues. The CDR3 sequence is CASRGGHQPSGANVLTF. CDR3 bases: TGCGCCAGCCGAGGGGGTCATCAGCCCTCTGGGGCCAACGTCCTGACTTTC.

The rearrangement joins TRBV6-4 to TRBJ2-1; no clear D. Germline CDR1 and CDR2: MRHNA and SNTAGT. V dropped 2 bases and J dropped 6 bases, with 8 bases sitting between them. The CDR3 is made up of 13 amino acids. CDR3 residues: CASSDPLGNEQFF. For the CDR3, the DNA is TGTGCCAGCAGTGACCCCCTGGGCAATGAGCAGTTCTTC.

This clonotype was picked up a small number of times. This sequence joins TRBV5-1 and TRBJ1-1; 8 bases are shared with TRBD1. The CDR3 loop spans 14 amino acids. The germline V gene has CDR1 SGHRS and CDR2 YFSETQ. The junction had 7 bases not matched to a gene; V was cut back by 4 bases and J by 5 bases. The CDR3 bases are TGCGCCAGCAGCATGGGGGACAGGCAGACTGAAGCTTTCTTT. Translation: CASSMGDRQTEAFF.

Note on this clonotype: This may stem from a read error, because a much larger clone lies one nucleotide away. The missing conserved phenylalanine or tryptophan at the end of this CDR3 makes a read error likely. The rearrangement links TRBV7-2 to TRBJ2-1, with 7 nucleotides matching TRBD2. The CDR3 is made up of 14 amino acids. Losses at the gene ends were 1 base for V and 9 bases for J; bases not matched to a gene: 6. Germline CDR1 SGHTA, CDR2 FQGNSA. The CDR3 sequence is CASSLGGGLVEQFL. The CDR3 DNA reads as TGTGCCAGCAGCTTAGGCGGGGGTCTTGTTGAGCAGTTCTTA.

This clonotype was seen a handful of times. V usage is TRBV20-1 and J usage is TRBJ2-3, with D tentatively TRBD1 or TRBD2 (5 bases each). Between the trimmed V and J ends, which lost 0 bases and 4 bases, there was a span of 14 bases. The germline V gene encodes CDR1 DFQATT and CDR2 SNEGSKA (reference sequence). This CDR3 is 15 amino acids long. CDR3 sequence reads: CSARESGRGSDTQYF. The CDR3 DNA sequence: TGCAGTGCTAGAGAATCGGGACGAGGCTCAGATACGCAGTATTTT.

This clonotype came up a few times. V usage is TRBV5-1 and J usage is TRBJ2-1; no clear D gene. The CDR3 runs 16 residues. Trimming cost V 5 bases and J 0 bases, with 15 bases left between them. Germline V gene data show CDR1 as SGHRS and CDR2 as YFSETQ. This CDR3 reads CASSQLAASSYNEQFF. The CDR3, as DNA: TGCGCCAGCAGTCAGCTGGCGGCAAGCTCCTACAATGAGCAGTTCTTC. The full variable domain, with the rest looked up from reference TRBV5-1 and TRBJ2-1, is KAGVTQTPRYLIKTRGQQVTLSCSPISGHRSVSWYQQTPGQGLQFLFEYFSETQRNKGNFPGRFSGRQFSNSRSEMNVSTLELGDSALYLCASSQLAASSYNEQFFGPGTRLTVL.

This clonotype has just a few counts. The chain recombines TRBV20-1 with TRBJ2-1, with TRBD2 matching 9 bases. Germline CDR1 is DFQATT and CDR2 is SNEGSKA (reference sequence). There are 16 residues in the CDR3. V shed 1 base and J 5 bases; nucleotides not matched to a gene: 9. CDR3 sequence reads: CSARVRAGGPHNEQFF. CDR3 sequence (DNA): TGCAGTGCTAGAGTCCGGGCGGGGGGGCCCCACAATGAGCAGTTCTTC.

The chain carries TRBV20-1 and TRBJ2-3; TRBD1 or TRBD2 may be the D gene (6 bases each). The CDR3 totals 12 residues. Germline CDR1 DFQATT, CDR2 SNEGSKA (reference sequence). The CDR3: CGAGGTTDTQYF. CDR3 bases: TGCGGAGCCGGGGGCACCACAGATACGCAGTATTTT.

This clonotype showed up just a few times. This chain uses TRBV4-2 with TRBJ2-3; 7 positions match TRBD2. There are 15 residues in the CDR3. V shed 1 base and J 5 bases; nucleotides not matched to a gene: 6. Per germline, CDR1 LGHNA and CDR2 YNFKEQ. CDR3 in amino acids: CASSQGGSREDTQYF. The CDR3 region has the DNA TGTGCCAGCAGCCAAGGCGGGAGCAGGGAAGATACGCAGTATTTT.

This clonotype was recorded a few times. This chain links TRBV7-6 with TRBJ1-4; 8 positions match TRBD1. In germline, CDR1 is SGHVS, CDR2 FNYEAQ. V was clipped by 5 bases and J by 6 bases; unmatched bases: 8. This CDR3 is built from 15 residues. The CDR3 sequence: CASSQNRGFDEKLFF. Written as DNA, the CDR3 is TGTGCCAGCAGCCAAAACAGGGGGTTTGATGAAAAACTGTTTTTT.

This clonotype was found a few times. This CDR3 reads CASSETSGGANEQFF. The CDR3 bases are TGTGCCAGCAGTGAGACTAGCGGGGGGGCCAATGAGCAGTTCTTC. V and J are TRBV12-3 or TRBV12-4 and TRBJ2-1, with 14 nucleotides matching TRBD2. The CDR3 consists of 15 residues. V lost 5 bases to trimming and J lost 6 bases; unmatched junction nucleotides: 3.

In this sample, this clonotype turned up many times. V and J are TRBV5-1 and TRBJ1-2, with D unresolved. This CDR3 comprises 13 residues. The germline gives CDR1 SGHRS, CDR2 YFSETQ. V was shortened by 0 bases and J by 4 bases, with 7 bases between the two germline ends. The CDR3 here is CASSLAHRYGYTF. The CDR3 DNA reads as TGCGCCAGCAGCTTGGCCCACCGCTATGGCTACACCTTC.

The chain has TRBV12-3 or TRBV12-4 and TRBJ2-3; maybe TRBD1 (6 bases). V shed 2 bases and J shed 9 bases, with 21 bases lying between them. CDR3 length equals 16 residues. The CDR3, as DNA: TGTGCCAGCAGTTTAAATTTTGGGACACCGTCGAGGACGCAGTATTTT. Amino acid sequence: CASSLNFGTPSRTQYF.

The rearrangement uses TRBV6-5 and TRBJ1-2; 10 bases are a match to TRBD1. The V gene end was trimmed by 4 bases and the J gene end by 7 bases; junction bases not matched to a gene: 12. The CDR3 contains 16 residues. From germline, CDR1 is MNHEY and CDR2 SVGAGI. The CDR3 region has the DNA TGTGCCAGCAGTTTCACCGGGACAGGGGAGTTGGGTGGCTACACCTTC. Encoded protein: CASSFTGTGELGGYTF.

The rearrangement joins TRBV12-3 or TRBV12-4 to TRBJ2-5; D might be TRBD2 (5 bases). This CDR3 spans 13 amino acids. Trimming took off 6 bases at V and 5 bases at J, with 13 bases between the two ends. In DNA, the CDR3 is TGTGCCAGCAGCCGAACGGGGTGGGAGACCCAGTACTTC. This sequence encodes CASSRTGWETQYF.

This chain joins TRBV20-1 and TRBJ1-1, with D unresolved. CDR1 and CDR2 from the germline V gene are DFQATT and SNEGSKA (reference sequence). V lost 3 bases, J lost 4 bases, and 12 bases lay in between. The CDR3 runs to 13 residues. The DNA for the CDR3 is TGCAGTGCTAGTTCCCGTTTTGGCACTGAAGCTTTCTTT. Its translation: CSASSRFGTEAFF.

The chain recombines TRBV28 with TRBJ2-1; no clear D gene. The CDR3 has 15 residues. Germline V gene data show CDR1 as MDHEN and CDR2 as SYDVKM. Trimming removed 2 bases from V and 4 bases from J, with 12 bases in between. This CDR3 reads CASSLASVYYNEQFF. The CDR3 region has the DNA TGTGCCAGCAGTTTAGCGTCAGTCTATTACAATGAGCAGTTCTTC.

This clonotype was counted between two and nine times. The J gene is TRBJ2-1, the V gene TRBV4-2; TRBD2 matches 15 bases. V lost 4 bases, J lost 1 base, and 8 bases stayed unmatched. There are 19 residues in the CDR3. Germline V CDR1 and CDR2: LGHNA, YNFKEQ. The CDR3 is CASSPRGLAGGRSYNEQFF. CDR3 nucleotides: TGTGCCAGCAGCCCCAGGGGACTAGCGGGGGGTCGGTCCTACAATGAGCAGTTCTTC.

This clonotype was seen only a few times. The rearrangement uses TRBV10-3 and TRBJ2-5, with D perhaps TRBD1 (5 bases). The V and J ends lost 0 bases and 5 bases respectively, with 13 bases between them. This CDR3 spans 15 amino acids. Germline loops: CDR1 ENHRY, CDR2 SYGVKD. The CDR3 protein is CAISESPGQAETQYF. DNA of the CDR3: TGTGCCATCAGTGAGTCTCCAGGGCAGGCGGAGACCCAGTACTTC.

This chain links TRBV7-9 with TRBJ2-2; D is unresolved. CDR1 SEHNR and CDR2 FQNEAQ come from the germline V gene (reference sequence). The CDR3 totals 14 residues. Between the trimmed V and J ends, which lost 3 bases and 1 base, there was a span of 6 bases. This CDR3 is CASSFRRNTGELFF. The DNA for the CDR3 is TGTGCCAGCAGCTTCAGGCGGAACACCGGGGAGCTGTTTTTT. The variable domain in full, with the rest retrieved from reference TRBV7-9 and TRBJ2-2, is DTGVSQNPRHKITKRGQNVTFRCDPISEHNRLYWYRQTLGQGPEFLTYFQNEAQLEKSRLLSDRFSAERPKGSFSTLEIQRTEQGDSAMYLCASSFRRNTGELFFGEGSRLTVL.

This clonotype was found a few times. The chain carries TRBV4-3 and TRBJ2-3, with TRBD1 matching over 7 bases. V lost 2 bases and J lost 7; bases outside the gene matches: 15. Germline assignment: CDR1 LGHNA and CDR2 YSLEER. The CDR3 extends over 17 amino acids. As DNA, the CDR3 is TGCGCCAGCAGCCAAAGCACAGGGGTTGGTTCCCTTAATACGCAGTATTTT. It yields the protein CASSQSTGVGSLNTQYF.

The chain combines TRBV7-2 with TRBJ2-5, with D unclear. This CDR3 contains 12 residues. Between the trimmed V and J ends, which lost 5 bases and 5 bases, there was a span of 9 bases. The V gene's germline CDR1 is SGHTA and CDR2 FQGNSA. The CDR3 sequence is CASSKSWETQYF. The CDR3 DNA is TGTGCCAGCAGCAAATCGTGGGAGACCCAGTACTTC.

The chain employs TRBV11-2 and TRBJ2-2, with 9 bases matching TRBD1. Germline V gene sequence: CDR1 SGHAT, CDR2 FQNNGV. Germline trimming cut 5 bases from V and 4 bases from J; bases unmatched to any gene: 8. CDR3 length: 16 residues. CDR3 region: CASSRPAGQGTGELFF. The CDR3 coding sequence is TGTGCCAGCAGCCGACCTGCGGGACAGGGCACCGGGGAGCTGTTTTTT.

The rearrangement joins TRBV4-3 to TRBJ1-3, with a tentative D call TRBD1 (5 bases). V was trimmed by 4 bases and J by 2 bases, leaving 18 bases between them. The CDR3 length is 17 residues. Germline V CDR1 and CDR2: LGHNA, YSLEER. DNA of the CDR3: TGCGCCAGCAGCCTTAGGAGGGGCAGGAGGGCTGGAAACACCATATATTTT. This gives the protein CASSLRRGRRAGNTIYF.

This clonotype has just a few counts. The CDR3 bases are TGTGCCTGCCAAGTGGACTCCTACAATGAGCAGTTCTTC. This gives the protein CACQVDSYNEQFF. V is TRBV6-2 or TRBV6-3 and J is TRBJ2-1, with no clear D. The V gene's germline CDR1 is MNHEY and CDR2 SVGEGT. Trimming took off 11 bases at V and 0 bases at J, with 11 bases between the two ends. The CDR3 has 13 amino acids.

This clonotype was counted only a few times. The chain joins TRBV27 to TRBJ2-6; D remains unclear. The germline V gene has CDR1 MNHEY and CDR2 SMNVEV (reference sequence). The CDR3 sequence is 14 residues long. V was cut by 3 bases and J by 0 bases, with 3 bases left in between. The CDR3 is CASSFYSGANVLTF. DNA for the CDR3: TGTGCCAGCAGTTTTTACTCTGGGGCCAACGTCCTGACTTTC.

V usage is TRBV20-1 and J usage is TRBJ1-4, with D hard to call. The CDR3 totals 15 residues. V lost 1 base and J lost 0, with 9 bases in between. Germline-derived CDR1 and CDR2 are DFQATT and SNEGSKA (reference sequence). The CDR3 DNA reads as TGCAGTGCTAGAGGCAGCCATGCAACTAATGAAAAACTGTTTTTT. Amino acids: CSARGSHATNEKLFF.

The chain is built from TRBV19 and TRBJ2-1; TRBD2 matches 9 bases. The J segment lost 8 bases and the V segment lost 9 bases, leaving 14 bases of the junction unmatched. The CDR3 is 15 residues long. Per the germline V gene, CDR1 is LNHDA and CDR2 is SQIVND (reference sequence). CDR3 nucleotide sequence: TGTGCCAGCTCAGAGGTCAGCGGGGGGAAGGATGAGCAGTTCTTC. It codes for CASSEVSGGKDEQFF.

V gene TRBV12-3 or TRBV12-4 combines with J gene TRBJ1-2; D gene unclear. V lost 7 bases and J 5 bases, leaving 11 bases between the germline ends. This CDR3 contains 12 residues. The CDR3 is CASTLRVYGYTF. Here the CDR3 DNA reads TGTGCCAGCACCCTACGGGTTTATGGCTACACCTTC.